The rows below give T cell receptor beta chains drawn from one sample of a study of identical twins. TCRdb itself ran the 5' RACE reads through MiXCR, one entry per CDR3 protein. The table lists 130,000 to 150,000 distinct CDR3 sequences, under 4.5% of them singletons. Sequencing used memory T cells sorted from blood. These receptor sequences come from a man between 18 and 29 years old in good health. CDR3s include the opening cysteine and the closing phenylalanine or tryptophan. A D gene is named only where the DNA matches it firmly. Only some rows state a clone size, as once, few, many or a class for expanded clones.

DNA: TGTGCCAGCAGCTTAAGTAGGACGGGAGGCCCAAGCACAGATACGCAGTATTTT
CDR3: CASSLSRTGGPSTDTQYF
size: NA
D: TRBD2
V: TRBV11-2
J: TRBJ2-3

DNA: TGTGCCACCAGTGACTCGGGACTTCACACAGATACGCAGTATTTT
CDR3: CATSDSGLHTDTQYF
size: few
D: NA
V: TRBV24-1
J: TRBJ2-3

DNA: TGCAGTGCCCTAGACAGGACCTCTGGAAACACCATATATTTT
CDR3: CSALDRTSGNTIYF
size: many
D: NA
V: TRBV20-1
J: TRBJ1-3

DNA: TGTGCCAGCAGCCAAGCACCGGCGAAGGGAAACACCATATATTTT
CDR3: CASSQAPAKGNTIYF
size: many
D: NA
V: TRBV3-1
J: TRBJ1-3

DNA: TGTGCCAGCAGCGCACAGGGACGGAACACAGATACGCAGTATTTT
CDR3: CASSAQGRNTDTQYF
size: many
D: NA
V: TRBV27
J: TRBJ2-3

DNA: TGCGCCAGCAGGGAGGGCGGACTATACACCGGGGAGCTGTTTTTT
CDR3: CASREGGLYTGELFF
size: many
D: NA
V: TRBV5-1
J: TRBJ2-2

DNA: TGTGCCAGCAGCCAAGAAGGGACAGGGGGCTTGTATGGCTACACCTTC
CDR3: CASSQEGTGGLYGYTF
size: many
D: TRBD1
V: TRBV4-2
J: TRBJ1-2

DNA: TGCGCCAGCAGCTTGGCCGGTGCCAGAACCTACGAGCAGTACTTC
CDR3: CASSLAGARTYEQYF
size: many
D: NA
V: TRBV5-1
J: TRBJ2-7

DNA: TGCGCCAGCAGCTTACCAGCGGGATCCTACAATGAGCAGTTCTTC
CDR3: CASSLPAGSYNEQFF
size: few
D: TRBD2
V: TRBV5-1
J: TRBJ2-1

DNA: TGTGCCAGCAATAGAGACAGGCACACAGATACGCAGTATTTT
CDR3: CASNRDRHTDTQYF
size: few
D: NA
V: TRBV7-2
J: TRBJ2-3

DNA: TGTGCCAGCAGTCCCCGGACTAGCGGTCAAGAGACCCAGTACTTC
CDR3: CASSPRTSGQETQYF
size: many
D: TRBD2
V: TRBV28
J: TRBJ2-5

DNA: TGTGCCAGCAGCCAAGGATCCAGGGATCATACGCAGTATTTT
CDR3: CASSQGSRDHTQYF
size: many
D: NA
V: TRBV14
J: TRBJ2-3

DNA: TGTGCCACCAGTACTGGCGGGAGGACCTACAATGAGCAGTTCTTC
CDR3: CATSTGGRTYNEQFF
size: many
D: TRBD2
V: TRBV24-1
J: TRBJ2-1

DNA: TGCGCCAGCAGCTTGGGCGGGAGGGCCCACCGGGAGCTGTTTTTT
CDR3: CASSLGGRAHRELFF
size: many
D: TRBD2
V: TRBV5-1
J: TRBJ2-2

DNA: TGCGCCAGCAGCTCGAGGGAGACCCAGTACTTC
CDR3: CASSSRETQYF
size: many
D: NA
V: TRBV5-1
J: TRBJ2-5

DNA: TGTGCCAGCAGAGGCACAGGACAGGGGCGAAGATCAGATACGCAGTATTTT
CDR3: CASRGTGQGRRSDTQYF
size: many
D: TRBD1
V: TRBV9
J: TRBJ2-3

DNA: TGTGCCAGCAGCTTTGGACTAGCGGGAGGGCTGACCGGGGAGCTGTTTTTT
CDR3: CASSFGLAGGLTGELFF
size: many
D: TRBD2
V: TRBV5-6
J: TRBJ2-2

DNA: TGCGCCAGCAGCCAATATATGCTAGCTTCATATACGCAGTATTTT
CDR3: CASSQYMLASYTQYF
size: many
D: NA
V: TRBV4-1
J: TRBJ2-3

DNA: TGTGCCAGCAGCCCTCGGGGTAGCTATGGCTACACCTTC
CDR3: CASSPRGSYGYTF
size: many
D: NA
V: TRBV7-8
J: TRBJ1-2

DNA: TGCAGTGCTAGAGTAAGCGGGAGAGACTACGAGCAGTACTTC
CDR3: CSARVSGRDYEQYF
size: NA
D: TRBD2
V: TRBV20-1
J: TRBJ2-7

DNA: TGTGCCAGCAGCCAAGTCCGGGGTTCCGGGGAGCTGTTTTTT
CDR3: CASSQVRGSGELFF
size: many
D: NA
V: TRBV14
J: TRBJ2-2

DNA: TGTGCCTGGAGGCAGGGAGGCGCCAAAAACATTCAGTACTTC
CDR3: CAWRQGGAKNIQYF
size: many
D: NA
V: TRBV30
J: TRBJ2-4

DNA: TGTGCCAGCTCGACCGGGACAGGGATCGAGCAGTTCTTC
CDR3: CASSTGTGIEQFF
size: few
D: TRBD1
V: TRBV18
J: TRBJ2-1

DNA: TGTGCCAGCAGCTCCGCCCCTCTAGAGACCCAGTACTTC
CDR3: CASSSAPLETQYF
size: many
D: NA
V: TRBV7-2
J: TRBJ2-5

DNA: TGTGCCAGCAGCCAAAGATTGACTGAAGCTTTCTTT
CDR3: CASSQRLTEAFF
size: many
D: NA
V: TRBV5-6
J: TRBJ1-1

DNA: TGTGCCAGTACTCCGACGGACAGGGGAAGGAGTCAGCCCCAGCATTTT
CDR3: CASTPTDRGRSQPQHF
size: many
D: TRBD1
V: TRBV19
J: TRBJ1-5

DNA: TGCAGTGCACCACTTGGGGCTAGCGGGAGGGCCCTTAGCACAGATACGCAGTATTTT
CDR3: CSAPLGASGRALSTDTQYF
size: many
D: TRBD2
V: TRBV20-1
J: TRBJ2-3

DNA: TGCGCCAGCAGCCAAGATAGACAGCGCTATGGCTACACCTTC
CDR3: CASSQDRQRYGYTF
size: NA
D: NA
V: TRBV4-1
J: TRBJ1-2

DNA: TGTGCCAGCAGTCTCTGGGGACAGAGGGCCAATGAGCAGTTCTTC
CDR3: CASSLWGQRANEQFF
size: many
D: TRBD1
V: TRBV28
J: TRBJ2-1

DNA: TGTGCCAGCAGGAAGCTCCGGGACAGCAAAAACTATGGCTACACCTTC
CDR3: CASRKLRDSKNYGYTF
size: many
D: TRBD1
V: TRBV12-3/TRBV12-4
J: TRBJ1-2

DNA: TGTGCCGCAGGGACAGGTGAAGCTTTCTTT
CDR3: CAAGTGEAFF
size: many
D: TRBD1
V: TRBV25-1
J: TRBJ1-1

DNA: TGTGCCAGCAGTCGCTCGAGGACTAGCGCGACCTACGAGCAGTACTTC
CDR3: CASSRSRTSATYEQYF
size: many
D: TRBD2
V: TRBV6-5
J: TRBJ2-7

DNA: TGTGCCAGCAACGGGGGGAGCGGTGAGCAGTTCTTC
CDR3: CASNGGSGEQFF
size: many
D: TRBD2
V: TRBV12-3/TRBV12-4
J: TRBJ2-1

DNA: TGTGCCAGCAGCCAAGCAGTAGCGGGAATTTCCTACAATGAGCAGTTCTTC
CDR3: CASSQAVAGISYNEQFF
size: many
D: TRBD2
V: TRBV4-2
J: TRBJ2-1

DNA: TGTGCCATCACAAATTCAGGGGGTTCTACTGAAGCTTTCTTT
CDR3: CAITNSGGSTEAFF
size: many
D: TRBD1
V: TRBV10-3
J: TRBJ1-1

DNA: TGTGCCAGCAGCTCTGATACAGGTTCCACTGAAGCTTTCTTT
CDR3: CASSSDTGSTEAFF
size: many
D: NA
V: TRBV7-3
J: TRBJ1-1

DNA: TGTGCCAGCAGTTTTCTGGGGGGCACCGGGGAGCTGTTTTTT
CDR3: CASSFLGGTGELFF
size: many
D: NA
V: TRBV12-3/TRBV12-4
J: TRBJ2-2

DNA: TGTGCCAGCAGCCTATGGGACAGAGAGAACACTGAAGCTTTCTTT
CDR3: CASSLWDRENTEAFF
size: many
D: TRBD1
V: TRBV3-1
J: TRBJ1-1

DNA: TGTGCCAGCACAGTGGGGAACACCGGGGAGCTGTTTTTT
CDR3: CASTVGNTGELFF
size: many
D: NA
V: TRBV11-2
J: TRBJ2-2

DNA: TGTGCCAGCAGACAGGGGCACACCGGGGAGCTGTTTTTT
CDR3: CASRQGHTGELFF
size: many
D: TRBD1
V: TRBV9
J: TRBJ2-2

DNA: TGCGCCAGCAATCGCGGGACAGACTCCTACGAGCAGTACTTC
CDR3: CASNRGTDSYEQYF
size: many
D: NA
V: TRBV5-1
J: TRBJ2-7

DNA: TGCAGTGCTAGAGATAACGTGGGACAGCCCCAGCATTTT
CDR3: CSARDNVGQPQHF
size: many
D: NA
V: TRBV20-1
J: TRBJ1-5

DNA: TGTGCCAGCACCCTAAATAACGTAGTACGAGAGCAGTTCTTC
CDR3: CASTLNNVVREQFF
size: many
D: NA
V: TRBV3-1
J: TRBJ2-1

DNA: TGCGCCAGCAGCTTGATTAGCGGGAGGGTATACGAGCAGTACTTC
CDR3: CASSLISGRVYEQYF
size: many
D: TRBD2
V: TRBV5-1
J: TRBJ2-7

DNA: TGTGCCAGCAGCTTGGATTCGACTAGCGGGAGGCGTGAGCAGTTCTTC
CDR3: CASSLDSTSGRREQFF
size: many
D: TRBD2
V: TRBV5-4
J: TRBJ2-1

DNA: TGCGCCAGCAGCTTGGGACAAGATAAAGAGACCCAGTACTTC
CDR3: CASSLGQDKETQYF
size: many
D: NA
V: TRBV5-1
J: TRBJ2-5

DNA: TGTGCCAGCAGTTACTCGGAGGACACCATATATTTT
CDR3: CASSYSEDTIYF
size: many
D: NA
V: TRBV6-2/TRBV6-3
J: TRBJ1-3

DNA: TGTGCCAGCAGCCACAGGGGAGTGGAAGAGACCCAGTACTTC
CDR3: CASSHRGVEETQYF
size: NA
D: NA
V: TRBV3-1
J: TRBJ2-5

DNA: TGTGCCAGCAGCCCCCGCCCCGGGGTCAGCTCCTACAATGAGCAGTTCTTC
CDR3: CASSPRPGVSSYNEQFF
size: many
D: NA
V: TRBV7-3
J: TRBJ2-1

DNA: TGTGCCAGCAGTTTTACGGCAGGGGGTGAGCAGTTCTTC
CDR3: CASSFTAGGEQFF
size: many
D: TRBD1
V: TRBV12-3/TRBV12-4
J: TRBJ2-1